A selection of T cell receptor beta chains follows, all from one sample in a study of blood T cell repertoires in COVID-19. Profiled with immunoSEQ multiplex PCR; TCRdb holds only in-frame clones, not every one. The sample lists approximately 80,000 clones, around four fifths occurring once. The sample consisted of peripheral blood. Source of these receptors: a woman in her seventies with acute or convalescent COVID-19. Both conserved end residues are part of each CDR3. A D gene is named only where the DNA matches it firmly. Clone size appears in some rows only: once, few, many, or a class for an expanded clone.

v_call	j_call	d_call	clone_size	cdr3_nt	cdr3_aa
TRBV12-5	TRBJ1-2	TRBD1	.	TGTGCTAGTGGCGCACCAGAGGGACAGGTCTATGGCTACACCTTC	CASGAPEGQVYGYTF
TRBV5-6	TRBJ2-5	.	.	TGTGCCAGCAGCTTTCTGGACAGCCAAGAGACCCAGTACTTC	CASSFLDSQETQYF
TRBV2	TRBJ2-2	.	once	TGTGCCAGCGTTACAGGTGGGGACACCGGGGAGCTGTTTTTT	CASVTGGDTGELFF
TRBV4-1	TRBJ2-7	TRBD1	.	TGCGCCAGCAGCCAAGTCTACAGGGGGCAATACGAGCAGTACTTC	CASSQVYRGQYEQYF
TRBV2	TRBJ2-5	TRBD2	.	TGTGCCACCCTACTAGCGGGGGAGACCCAGTACTTC	CATLLAGETQYF
TRBV7-6	TRBJ1-4	TRBD1	.	TGTGCCAGCAGCTTAGGTGCAGGGGGCGTCCTGGTTGGGGAAAAACTGTTTTTT	CASSLGAGGVLVGEKLFF
TRBV13	TRBJ1-5	TRBD1	.	TGTGCCAGCAGCTTAGAGGACAGGGGTGGGCTTTATAGCAATCAGCCCCAGCATTTT	CASSLEDRGGLYSNQPQHF
TRBV5-1	TRBJ2-2	TRBD1	.	TGCGCCAGCAGGACCGGACAGGGCTTTAACACCGGGGAGCTGTTTTTT	CASRTGQGFNTGELFF
TRBV9	TRBJ2-3	.	.	TGTGCCAGCAGCCCTGGCGGGGGCCCTAGCACAGATACGCAGTATTTT	CASSPGGGPSTDTQYF
TRBV4-2	TRBJ1-2	TRBD1	.	TGTGCCAGCAGCCAAGATGGACAGGGAGGCTATGGCTACACCTTC	CASSQDGQGGYGYTF
TRBV6-1	TRBJ1-2	.	.	TGTGCCAGCAGTGAAGCGGAGGGTTTCTATGGCTACACCTTC	CASSEAEGFYGYTF
TRBV12-3/TRBV12-4	TRBJ2-1	TRBD1	.	TGTGCCTCAAAAGGACAGGGTGGCAATGAGCAGTTCTTC	CASKGQGGNEQFF
TRBV6-5	TRBJ1-4	.	.	TGTGCCAGCAGGGACACCGATAATGAAAAACTGTTTTTT	CASRDTDNEKLFF
TRBV7-9	TRBJ2-1	TRBD2	.	TGTGCCAGCAGCTCCCGCTCCGGGACTAGCGGACCCAATGAGCAGTTCTTC	CASSSRSGTSGPNEQFF
TRBV5-4	TRBJ2-7	TRBD1	.	TGTGCCAGCAGTCCTGGACAGGACAACCTCATCGAGCAGTACTTC	CASSPGQDNLIEQYF
TRBV12-5	TRBJ1-1	TRBD1	.	TGTGCTAGTGGTTTGCAGGGGGGTAGCACTGAAGCTTTCTTT	CASGLQGGSTEAFF
TRBV19	TRBJ2-7	TRBD1	.	TGTGCCAGTAGTTTGGGGACAGGGGTGGAGGAGCAGTACTTC	CASSLGTGVEEQYF
TRBV5-8	TRBJ1-2	.	.	TGTGCCAGCAGCTTGATGTCTACAGCTAACTATGGCTACACCTTC	CASSLMSTANYGYTF
TRBV18	TRBJ2-7	TRBD1	.	TGTGCCAGCTCATCCGGGACAGGGACCTACGAGCAGTACTTC	CASSSGTGTYEQYF
TRBV2	TRBJ2-2	.	.	TGTGCCAGCAGGGGGACAAGAAGGGAGCTGTTTTTT	CASRGTRRELFF
TRBV3-1/TRBV3-2	TRBJ2-5	TRBD1	.	TGTGCCAGCAGCCAAGATTTCGGGACAGGGGGCGACGAGACCCAGTACTTC	CASSQDFGTGGDETQYF
TRBV2	TRBJ2-5	.	once	TGTGCCAGCAGTCCCGAGACAGGTGTCGAGACCCAGTACTTC	CASSPETGVETQYF